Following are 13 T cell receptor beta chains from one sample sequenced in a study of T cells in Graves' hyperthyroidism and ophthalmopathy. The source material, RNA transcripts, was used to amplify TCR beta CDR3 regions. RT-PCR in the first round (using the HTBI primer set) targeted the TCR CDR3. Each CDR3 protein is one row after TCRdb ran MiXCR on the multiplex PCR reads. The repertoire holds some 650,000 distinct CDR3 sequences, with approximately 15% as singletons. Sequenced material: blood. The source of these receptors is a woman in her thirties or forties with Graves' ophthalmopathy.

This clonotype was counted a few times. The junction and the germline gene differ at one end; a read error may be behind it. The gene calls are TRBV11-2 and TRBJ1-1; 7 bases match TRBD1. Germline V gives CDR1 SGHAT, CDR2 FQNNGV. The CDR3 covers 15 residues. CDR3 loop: CASSEQGQPYTEASF. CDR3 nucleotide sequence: TGTGCCAGCAGCGAACAGGGACAGCCTTACACTGAAGCTTCCTTT.

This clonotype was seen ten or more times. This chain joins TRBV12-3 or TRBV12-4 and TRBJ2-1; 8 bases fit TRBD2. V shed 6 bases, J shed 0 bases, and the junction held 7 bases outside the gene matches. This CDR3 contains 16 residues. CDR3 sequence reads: CASSSGGPSSYNEQFF. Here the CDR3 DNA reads TGTGCCAGCAGCTCGGGGGGGCCAAGCTCCTACAATGAGCAGTTCTTC.

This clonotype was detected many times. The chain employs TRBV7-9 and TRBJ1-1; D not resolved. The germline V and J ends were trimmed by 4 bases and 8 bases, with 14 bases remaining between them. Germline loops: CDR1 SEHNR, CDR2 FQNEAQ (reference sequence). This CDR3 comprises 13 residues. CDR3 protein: CASSSSRHLEAFF. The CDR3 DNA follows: TGTGCCAGCAGCTCGAGCAGACACCTAGAAGCTTTCTTT.

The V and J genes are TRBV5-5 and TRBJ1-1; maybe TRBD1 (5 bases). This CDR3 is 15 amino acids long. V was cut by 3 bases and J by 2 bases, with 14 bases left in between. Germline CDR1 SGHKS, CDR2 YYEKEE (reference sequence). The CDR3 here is CASSSARQTNTEAFF. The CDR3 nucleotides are TGTGCCAGCAGCTCCGCCCGACAGACCAACACTGAAGCTTTCTTT. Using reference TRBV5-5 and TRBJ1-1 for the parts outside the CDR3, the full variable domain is DAGVTQSPTHLIKTRGQQVTLRCSPISGHKSVSWYQQVLGQGPQFIFQYYEKEERGRGNFPDRFSARQFPNYSSELNVNALLLGDSALYLCASSSARQTNTEAFFGQGTRLTVV.

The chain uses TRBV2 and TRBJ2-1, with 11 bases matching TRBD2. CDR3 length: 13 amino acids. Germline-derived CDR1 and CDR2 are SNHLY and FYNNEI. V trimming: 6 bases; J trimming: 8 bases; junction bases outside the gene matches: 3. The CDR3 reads CASRIAGGDEQFF. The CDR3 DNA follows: TGTGCCAGCAGGATAGCGGGAGGGGATGAGCAGTTCTTC.

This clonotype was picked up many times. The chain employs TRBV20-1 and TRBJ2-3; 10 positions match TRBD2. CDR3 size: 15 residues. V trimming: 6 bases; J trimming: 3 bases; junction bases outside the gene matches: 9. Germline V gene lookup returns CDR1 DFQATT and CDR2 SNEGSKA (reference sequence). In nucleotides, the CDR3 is TGCAGTGCCCTCCCACTAGCGGGAAGGACAGATACGCAGTATTTT. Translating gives CSALPLAGRTDTQYF.

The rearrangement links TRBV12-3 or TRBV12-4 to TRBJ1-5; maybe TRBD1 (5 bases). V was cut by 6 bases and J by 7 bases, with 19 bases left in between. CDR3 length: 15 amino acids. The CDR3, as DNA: TGTGCCAGCAGCCTCGGCCTGGCAGGGTACCAGCCCCAGCATTTT. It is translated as CASSLGLAGYQPQHF.

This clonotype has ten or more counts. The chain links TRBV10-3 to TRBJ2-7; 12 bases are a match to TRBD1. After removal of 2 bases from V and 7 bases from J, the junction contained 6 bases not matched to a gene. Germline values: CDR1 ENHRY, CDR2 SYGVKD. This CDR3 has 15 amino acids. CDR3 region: CAISETGQGAKEQYF. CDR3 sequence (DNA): TGTGCCATCAGTGAGACGGGACAGGGGGCCAAGGAGCAGTACTTC.

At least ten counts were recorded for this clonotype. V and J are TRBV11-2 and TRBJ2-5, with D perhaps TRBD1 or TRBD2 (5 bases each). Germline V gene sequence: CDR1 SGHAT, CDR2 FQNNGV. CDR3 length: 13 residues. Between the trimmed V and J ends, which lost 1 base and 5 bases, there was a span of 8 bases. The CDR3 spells CASSLAGTETQYF. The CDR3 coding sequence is TGTGCCAGCAGCTTAGCTGGGACCGAGACCCAGTACTTC.

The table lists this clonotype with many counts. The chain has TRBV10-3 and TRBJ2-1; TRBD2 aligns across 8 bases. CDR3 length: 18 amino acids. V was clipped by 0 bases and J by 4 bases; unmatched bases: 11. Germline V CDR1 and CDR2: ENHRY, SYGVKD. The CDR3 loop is CAISESGGRAGVYNEQFF. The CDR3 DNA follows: TGTGCCATCAGTGAGTCAGGAGGGCGAGCGGGAGTTTACAATGAGCAGTTCTTC.

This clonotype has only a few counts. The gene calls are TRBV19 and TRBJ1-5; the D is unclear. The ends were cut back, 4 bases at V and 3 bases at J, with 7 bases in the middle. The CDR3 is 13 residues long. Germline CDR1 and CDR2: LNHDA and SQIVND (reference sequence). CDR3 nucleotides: TGTGCCAGTAGTACATCAGACAATCAGCCCCAGCATTTT. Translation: CASSTSDNQPQHF.

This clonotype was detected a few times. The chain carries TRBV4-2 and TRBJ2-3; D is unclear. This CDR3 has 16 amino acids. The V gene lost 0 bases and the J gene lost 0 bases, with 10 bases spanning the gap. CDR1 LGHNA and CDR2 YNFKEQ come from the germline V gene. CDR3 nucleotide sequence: TGTGCCAGCAGCCAAGAGCACGGGTTTAGCACAGATACGCAGTATTTT. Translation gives CASSQEHGFSTDTQYF.

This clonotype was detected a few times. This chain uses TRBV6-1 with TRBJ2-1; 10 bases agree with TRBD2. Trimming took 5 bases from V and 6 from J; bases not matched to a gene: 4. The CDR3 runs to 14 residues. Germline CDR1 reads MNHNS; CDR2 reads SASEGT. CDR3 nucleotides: TGTGCCAGCAGTAACTTAGCGGGGGGCAATGAGCAGTTCTTC. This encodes CASSNLAGGNEQFF.